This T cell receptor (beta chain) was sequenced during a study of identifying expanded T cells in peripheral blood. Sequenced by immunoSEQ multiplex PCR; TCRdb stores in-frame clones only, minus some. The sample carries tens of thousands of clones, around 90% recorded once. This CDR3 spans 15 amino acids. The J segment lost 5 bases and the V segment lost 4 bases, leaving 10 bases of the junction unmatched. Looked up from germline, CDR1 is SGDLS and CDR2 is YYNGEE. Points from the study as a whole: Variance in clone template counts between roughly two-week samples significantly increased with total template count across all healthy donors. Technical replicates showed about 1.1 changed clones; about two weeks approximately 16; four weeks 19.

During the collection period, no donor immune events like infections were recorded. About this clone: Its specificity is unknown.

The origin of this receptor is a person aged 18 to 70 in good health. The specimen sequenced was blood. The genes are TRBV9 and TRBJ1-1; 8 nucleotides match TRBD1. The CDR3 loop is CASSTQTGDYTEAFF. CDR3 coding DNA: TGTGCCAGCAGCACCCAGACAGGGGATTATACTGAAGCTTTCTTT. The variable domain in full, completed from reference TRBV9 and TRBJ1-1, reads DSGVTQTPKHLITATGQRVTLRCSPRSGDLSVYWYQQSLDQGLQFLIQYYNGEERAKGNILERFSAQQFPDLHSELNLSSLELGDSALYFCASSTQTGDYTEAFFGQGTRLTVV.